What follows are 26 T cell receptor beta chains derived from one specimen sequenced in a study of CD8+ T cells in alopecia areata. RNA extraction was followed by reverse transcription into cDNA, which acted as the sequencing template. Method: immunoSEQ multiplex PCR; TCRdb's copy keeps in-frame clones and lacks some. The table includes 140,000 to 150,000 clones, less than 65% detected once. Sequencing used CD8+ T cells sorted from blood. These receptors were collected from a human donor in good health.

V gene TRBV7-3 combines with J gene TRBJ2-3, with D perhaps TRBD2 (5 bases). Germline V gives CDR1 SGHTA, CDR2 FQGTGA. Trimming pared 5 bases from V and 3 bases from J, leaving 15 bases between. The CDR3 totals 15 residues. The CDR3 loop is CASSLTGRETDTQYF. In DNA form, the CDR3 reads TGTGCCAGCAGCCTCACCGGTCGGGAAACAGATACGCAGTATTTT.

The chain carries TRBV27 and TRBJ2-3; possibly TRBD1 for D (5 bases). Deletions cut 5 bases from V and 0 bases from J, with 9 bases between. Germline V gives CDR1 MNHEY, CDR2 SMNVEV (reference sequence). CDR3 size: 14 residues. The DNA of the CDR3 is TGTGCCAGCAGTCTCGACAGAAGCACAGATACGCAGTATTTT. Translated, it gives CASSLDRSTDTQYF.

The V call is TRBV9, the J call TRBJ2-1; no reliable D call. Trimming shortened V by 4 bases and J by 4 bases, and 9 bases separated the two germline ends. Germline V lookup: CDR1 SGDLS, CDR2 YYNGEE. This CDR3 has 13 amino acids. The chain's CDR3 is CASSMTYYNEQFF. DNA for the CDR3: TGTGCCAGCAGCATGACTTATTACAATGAGCAGTTCTTC.

This chain links TRBV29-1 with TRBJ1-2; TRBD1 matches at 8 bases. Unmatched junction bases numbered 7, after V lost 7 bases and J lost 3 bases. The CDR3 consists of 13 residues. Germline lookup yields CDR1 SQVTM and CDR2 ANQGSEA. Here the CDR3 DNA reads TGCAGCGCTAAGACAGGGGAATACTATGGCTACACCTTC. Protein product: CSAKTGEYYGYTF.

This clone was observed a few times. The rearrangement joins TRBV29-1 to TRBJ2-7; 8 bases map to TRBD1. The CDR3 consists of 12 residues. With 7 bases clipped from V and 4 bases from J, the junction kept 6 bases outside the gene matches. The V gene's germline CDR1 is SQVTM and CDR2 ANQGSEA. CDR3 loop: CSAGQGAYEQYF. CDR3 sequence (DNA): TGCAGCGCCGGGCAGGGGGCATACGAGCAGTACTTC.

The gene calls are TRBV6-5 and TRBJ1-2, with 11 nucleotides matching TRBD1. The V gene's germline CDR1 is MNHEY and CDR2 SVGAGI. The V gene end was trimmed by 5 bases and the J gene end by 6 bases; junction bases not matched to a gene: 5. This CDR3 contains 14 residues. CDR3 sequence reads: CASSGTGGLDGYTF. CDR3 nucleotides: TGTGCCAGCAGTGGGACAGGGGGGCTTGATGGCTACACCTTC.

V usage is TRBV13 and J usage is TRBJ2-7, with D unclear. The CDR3 runs 12 residues. Germline values: CDR1 PRHDT, CDR2 FYEKMQ (reference sequence). The V gene lost 5 bases and the J gene lost 6 bases, with 11 bases spanning the gap. CDR3 region: CASSRGVSEQYF. In nucleotides, the CDR3 is TGTGCCAGCAGCCGTGGGGTCAGCGAGCAGTACTTC.

The gene calls are TRBV2 and TRBJ2-3; D is undetermined. The CDR3 covers 11 residues. Germline-derived CDR1 and CDR2 are SNHLY and FYNNEI. Trimming stripped 10 bases from V and 4 bases from J, with 9 bases between. The chain's CDR3 is CATDPPDTQYF. The CDR3 nucleotides read TGTGCCACGGACCCCCCAGATACGCAGTATTTT.

The V gene is TRBV27, the J gene TRBJ2-6; D is undetermined. This CDR3 is 16 amino acids long. V was cut by 5 bases and J by 2 bases, with 13 bases left in between. CDR1 is MNHEY, CDR2 SMNVEV, per germline (reference sequence). The CDR3 bases are TGTGCCAGCAGTGGTCAATTGGGTACTGGGGCCAACGTCCTGACTTTC. It is translated as CASSGQLGTGANVLTF.

The chain joins TRBV11-2 to TRBJ2-3; TRBD2 aligns across 9 bases. The germline V gene encodes CDR1 SGHAT and CDR2 FQNNGV. CDR3 size: 14 residues. The trim removed 3 bases at V and 3 bases at J, leaving 1 base unmatched. CDR3 DNA sequence: TGTGCCAGCAGCTTCAGCGGGGGGACAGATACGCAGTATTTT. Translated, it gives CASSFSGGTDTQYF. Full variable domain (rest looked up from reference TRBV11-2 and TRBJ2-3): EAGVAQSPRYKIIEKRQSVAFWCNPISGHATLYWYQQILGQGPKLLIQFQNNGVVDDSQLPKDRFSAERLKGVDSTLKIQPAKLEDSAVYLCASSFSGGTDTQYFGPGTRLTVL.

The rearrangement joins TRBV6-6 to TRBJ2-5; D ambiguous. Trimming removed 4 bases from V and 6 bases from J, with 15 bases in between. From germline, CDR1 is MNHNY and CDR2 SVGAGI (reference sequence). This CDR3 spans 14 amino acids. CDR3 in amino acids: CASSLTTGGKTQYF. The CDR3 DNA sequence: TGTGCCAGCAGTTTAACTACGGGTGGGAAGACCCAGTACTTC.

CDR3: CASSGPNPTRVNLHEQYF. The CDR3 DNA sequence: TGTGCCAGCAGTGGCCCTAATCCTACCAGGGTCAATCTACACGAGCAGTACTTC. V is TRBV28 and J is TRBJ2-5, with D tentatively TRBD1 (5 bases). The J call is in doubt because the DNA end fits TRBJ2-7 better. CDR1 is MDHEN and CDR2 is SYDVKM in the germline V gene. The CDR3 extends over 18 amino acids.

The chain employs TRBV10-3 and TRBJ1-2; weak D call: TRBD1 (6 bases). The length of the CDR3 is 12 residues. Germline V gives CDR1 ENHRY, CDR2 SYGVKD. Trimming stripped 6 bases from V and 8 bases from J, with 13 bases between. The CDR3 DNA follows: TGTGCCATCAGGACTACAGGGAGCGGCTACACCTTC. Its translation: CAIRTTGSGYTF.

A few counts support this clone. J is TRBJ2-4 and V is TRBV23-1; no clear D. TRBV23-1 carries the ORF label, with uncertain function. Trimming took 0 bases from V and 2 from J, leaving 5 bases between them. The length of the CDR3 is 14 residues. DNA for the CDR3: TGCGCCAGCAGTCAATCAGTGACCAAAAACATTCAGTACTTC. Its protein product is CASSQSVTKNIQYF.

Regarding this clone: This same CDR3 is encoded by further DNA sequences in the sample. CDR3 sequence: CASSVGDTQYF. Here the CDR3 DNA reads TGTGCCAGCAGCGTCGGGGATACGCAGTATTTT. The J gene is TRBJ2-3, the V gene TRBV9; D uncertain. The germline CDR1 and CDR2 sequences are SGDLS and YYNGEE. The CDR3 has 11 residues. V was clipped by 2 bases and J by 6 bases, with 4 bases between them. The complete variable domain, with remaining parts taken from reference TRBV9 and TRBJ2-3, reads DSGVTQTPKHLITATGQRVTLRCSPRSGDLSVYWYQQSLDQGLQFLIQYYNGEERAKGNILERFSAQQFPDLHSELNLSSLELGDSALYFCASSVGDTQYFGPGTRLTVL.

This sequence joins TRBV4-2 and TRBJ2-3; 9 bases fit TRBD2. The CDR3 runs 17 residues. V dropped 2 bases and J dropped 2; count of bases not matched to a gene: 8. Germline V gives CDR1 LGHNA, CDR2 YNFKEQ. The CDR3 loop is CASSQFVTSGLTDTQYF. For the CDR3, the DNA is TGTGCCAGCAGCCAATTCGTTACTAGCGGGCTCACAGATACGCAGTATTTT.

The chain recombines TRBV2 with TRBJ2-1; no definite D call. V gave up 4 bases and J gave up 2 bases, with 12 bases separating them. Germline assignment: CDR1 SNHLY and CDR2 FYNNEI. This CDR3 comprises 15 residues. CDR3 DNA sequence: TGTGCCAGCAGTGCGGTGGAGCCGCCCTACAATGAGCAGTTCTTC. Protein product: CASSAVEPPYNEQFF.

Only one count was recorded for this clone. The gene calls are TRBV7-9 and TRBJ2-7; the match to TRBD1 covers 8 bases. V shed 5 bases and J 7 bases; nucleotides not matched to a gene: 4. The germline CDR1 and CDR2 sequences are SEHNR and FQNEAQ (reference sequence). The CDR3 contains 12 residues. CDR3 amino acids: CASSRTGNEQYF. CDR3 bases: TGTGCCAGCAGCCGGACAGGGAATGAGCAGTACTTC. The variable domain in full, completed from reference TRBV7-9 and TRBJ2-7, reads DTGVSQNPRHKITKRGQNVTFRCDPISEHNRLYWYRQTLGQGPEFLTYFQNEAQLEKSRLLSDRFSAERPKGSFSTLEIQRTEQGDSAMYLCASSRTGNEQYFGPGTRLTVT.

The V gene is TRBV25-1, the J gene TRBJ2-1; TRBD2 aligns across 11 bases. Germline CDR1 and CDR2: MGHDK and SYGVNS. This CDR3 has 17 amino acids. J was trimmed by 5 bases and V by 3 bases; bases with no gene match: 9. In DNA, the CDR3 is TGTGCCAGCAGTGACTCGCGACTAGCGGGATGGAACAATGAGCAGTTCTTC. This gives the protein CASSDSRLAGWNNEQFF.

This sequence joins TRBV4-1 and TRBJ2-5; D is possibly TRBD2 (6 bases). Germline CDR1 is MGHRA and CDR2 is YSYEKL. The CDR3 consists of 16 residues. Trimming removed 0 bases at V and 2 bases at J, with 13 bases between. CDR3 DNA: TGCGCCAGCAGCCAAGAGGACGAGGCGGGACAAGAGACCCAGTACTTC. Its protein product is CASSQEDEAGQETQYF.

This chain connects TRBV14 to TRBJ2-1; TRBD2 matches at 7 bases. This CDR3 comprises 19 residues. Germline V gives CDR1 SGHDN, CDR2 FVKESK. V was pared by 2 bases and J by 2 bases, with 15 bases of the junction left unmatched. CDR3 protein: CASSQTPVGGRAAYNEQFF. The CDR3 DNA is TGTGCCAGCAGCCAAACCCCCGTGGGGGGGAGGGCCGCCTACAATGAGCAGTTCTTC.

CDR3 in amino acids: CAWIRDYEQYF. CDR3 sequence (DNA): TGTGCCTGGATTAGAGACTACGAGCAGTACTTC. The V gene is TRBV30, the J gene TRBJ2-7; D remains unclear. V lost 4 bases and J lost 3, with 7 bases in between. The germline V gene encodes CDR1 GTSNPN and CDR2 SVGIG (reference sequence). The CDR3 is 11 residues long.

This clone has only a few counts. The chain recombines TRBV29-1 with TRBJ2-7; D not certain. CDR3 size: 12 residues. The V end lost 4 bases, the J end lost 5 bases, and 12 bases lay between the germline ends. Germline V CDR1 and CDR2: SQVTM, ANQGSEA. The CDR3 coding sequence is TGCAGCGTTGTAGGGCAAGTCCACGAGCAGTACTTC. Protein sequence: CSVVGQVHEQYF.

Worth noting for this clone: This likely reflects a read error, since a far larger clone is one base away. The chain couples TRBV5-1 to TRBJ2-1; D perhaps matches TRBD2 (5 bases). Trimming removed 4 bases from V and 9 bases from J, with 8 bases in between. CDR1 is SGHRS, CDR2 YFSETQ, per germline. The CDR3 length is 11 residues. The CDR3 DNA follows: TGCGCCAGCAGCGTCCGGGGTGAGCAGTTCTTC. Translation: CASSVRGEQFF.

As to this clone: The sample contains more than one DNA sequence encoding this CDR3. This sequence joins TRBV7-2 and TRBJ2-1; 8 nucleotides align to TRBD2. Germline CDR1 is SGHTA and CDR2 is FQGNSA. The CDR3 runs to 14 residues. Losses at the gene ends were 3 bases for V and 6 bases for J; bases not matched to a gene: 4. The CDR3 protein is CASSFSGTGNEQFF. DNA for the CDR3: TGTGCCAGCAGCTTTAGCGGGACGGGCAATGAGCAGTTCTTC.

CDR3 sequence: CASSWDRSSYEQYF. CDR3 in DNA: TGCGCCAGCAGCTGGGACAGGAGCTCCTACGAGCAGTACTTC. The V call is TRBV5-1, the J call TRBJ2-7, with 8 bases matching TRBD1. This CDR3 region has 14 residues. The V and J ends lost 3 bases and 0 bases, in that order; junction bases with no gene match: 2. The germline V gene has CDR1 SGHRS and CDR2 YFSETQ.